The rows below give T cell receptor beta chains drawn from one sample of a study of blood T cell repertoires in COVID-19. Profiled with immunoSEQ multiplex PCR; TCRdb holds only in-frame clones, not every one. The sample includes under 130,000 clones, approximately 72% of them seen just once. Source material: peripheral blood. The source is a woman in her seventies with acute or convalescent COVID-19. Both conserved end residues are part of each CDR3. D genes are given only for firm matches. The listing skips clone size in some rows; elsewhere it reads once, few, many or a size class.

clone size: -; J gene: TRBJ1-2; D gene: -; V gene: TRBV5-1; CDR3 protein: CASRRAEDGYTF; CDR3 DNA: TGCGCCAGCAGGAGGGCAGAGGATGGCTACACCTTC
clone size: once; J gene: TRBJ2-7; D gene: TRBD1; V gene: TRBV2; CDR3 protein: CASSGWDRVYEQYF; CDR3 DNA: TGTGCCAGCAGTGGGTGGGACAGGGTCTACGAGCAGTACTTC
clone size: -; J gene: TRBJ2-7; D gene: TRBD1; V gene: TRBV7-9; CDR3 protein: CASSAGTGGSYEQYF; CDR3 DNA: TGTGCCAGCAGCGCCGGGACAGGGGGGTCCTACGAGCAGTACTTC
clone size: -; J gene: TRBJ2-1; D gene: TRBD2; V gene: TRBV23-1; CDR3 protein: CARNGLERIYNEQFF; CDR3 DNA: TGCGCCAGAAACGGACTAGAGCGGATCTACAATGAGCAGTTCTTC
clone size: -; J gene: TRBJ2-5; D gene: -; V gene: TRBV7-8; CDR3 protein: CASSLGTEETQYF; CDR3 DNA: TGTGCCAGCAGCTTAGGGACAGAAGAGACCCAGTACTTC
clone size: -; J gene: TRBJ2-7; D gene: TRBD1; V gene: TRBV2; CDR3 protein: CASRSTGGAGEQYF; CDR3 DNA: TGTGCCAGCAGATCGACAGGGGGCGCGGGGGAGCAGTACTTC
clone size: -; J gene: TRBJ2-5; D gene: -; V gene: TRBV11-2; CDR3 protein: CASTLGHLETQYF; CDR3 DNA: TGTGCCAGCACCCTTGGGCACCTGGAGACCCAGTACTTC
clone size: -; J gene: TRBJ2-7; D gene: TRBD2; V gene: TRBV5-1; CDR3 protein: CPRFRGWGGRGGQQYF; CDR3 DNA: TGCCCCCGTTTTCGCGGTTGGGGGGGCCGGGGGGGGCAGCAGTACTTC
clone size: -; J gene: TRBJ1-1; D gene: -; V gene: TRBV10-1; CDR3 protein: CATSRGADTEAFF; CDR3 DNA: TGCGCCACCTCGCGGGGAGCTGACACTGAAGCTTTCTTT
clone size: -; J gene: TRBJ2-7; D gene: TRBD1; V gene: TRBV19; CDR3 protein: CASQNAGQGVYEQYF; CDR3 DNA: TGTGCCAGCCAAAATGCGGGACAGGGGGTCTACGAGCAGTACTTC
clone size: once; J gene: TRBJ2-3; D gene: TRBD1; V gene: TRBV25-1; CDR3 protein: CASSEGQGGTDTQYF; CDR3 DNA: TGTGCCAGCAGTGAAGGACAGGGAGGAACAGATACGCAGTATTTT
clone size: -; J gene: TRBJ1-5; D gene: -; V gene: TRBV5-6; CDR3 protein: CASSSSGDRPHHF; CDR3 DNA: TGTGCCAGCAGCTCGTCAGGGGATCGGCCCCATCATTTT
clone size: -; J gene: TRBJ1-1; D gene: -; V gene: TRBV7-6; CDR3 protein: CASSSQFITGPNTEAFF; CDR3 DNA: TGTGCCAGCAGCTCACAATTTATAACAGGACCGAACACTGAAGCTTTCTTT
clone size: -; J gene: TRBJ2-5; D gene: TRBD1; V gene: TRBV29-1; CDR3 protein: CSAIRGQETQYF; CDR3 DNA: TGCAGCGCTATCAGGGGGCAAGAGACCCAGTACTTC
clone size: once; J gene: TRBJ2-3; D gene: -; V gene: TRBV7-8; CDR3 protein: CASSGTQTDTQYF; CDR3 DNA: TGTGCCAGCAGCGGGACTCAAACAGATACGCAGTATTTT
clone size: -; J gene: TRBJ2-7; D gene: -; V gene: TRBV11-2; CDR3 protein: CASSFPDRLTYEQYF; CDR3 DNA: TGTGCCAGCAGCTTCCCGGACAGACTCACCTACGAGCAGTACTTC
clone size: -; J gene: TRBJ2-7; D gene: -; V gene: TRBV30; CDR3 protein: CAWSLGAGEQYF; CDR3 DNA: TGTGCCTGGAGTTTAGGGGCTGGCGAGCAGTACTTC
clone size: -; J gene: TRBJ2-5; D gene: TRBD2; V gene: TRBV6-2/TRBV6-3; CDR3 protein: CASSTGLAGVMAQYF; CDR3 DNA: TGTGCCAGCAGTACGGGACTAGCGGGGGTCATGGCCCAGTACTTC
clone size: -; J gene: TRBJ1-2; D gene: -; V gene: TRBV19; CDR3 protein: CASCAVGTANYGYTF; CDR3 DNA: TGTGCCAGTTGCGCAGTGGGCACAGCTAACTATGGCTACACCTTC
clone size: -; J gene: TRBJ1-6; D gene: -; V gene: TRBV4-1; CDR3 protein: CASSQEGQGYSPLHF; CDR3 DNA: TGCGCCAGCAGCCAAGAAGGGCAGGGATATTCACCCCTCCACTTT
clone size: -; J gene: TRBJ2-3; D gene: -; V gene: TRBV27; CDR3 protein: CASSLEASQDTQYF; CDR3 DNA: TGTGCCAGCAGTTTAGAAGCTAGCCAAGATACGCAGTATTTT
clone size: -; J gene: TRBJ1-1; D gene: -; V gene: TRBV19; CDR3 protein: CASSVQFYTEAFF; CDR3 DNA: TGTGCCAGTAGTGTACAGTTCTACACTGAAGCTTTCTTT
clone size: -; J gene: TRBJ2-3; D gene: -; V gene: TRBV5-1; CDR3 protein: CASSAYRDPDTQYF; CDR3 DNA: TGCGCCAGCAGCGCCTACAGGGATCCAGATACGCAGTATTTT
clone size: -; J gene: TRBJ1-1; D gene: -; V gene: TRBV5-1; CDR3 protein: CASSLSPGNTEAFF; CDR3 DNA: TGCGCCAGCAGCTTGAGCCCAGGGAACACTGAAGCTTTCTTT
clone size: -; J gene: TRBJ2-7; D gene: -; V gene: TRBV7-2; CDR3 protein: CASSLAEGAVYEQYF; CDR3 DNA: TGTGCCAGCAGCTTAGCGGAGGGGGCTGTCTACGAGCAGTACTTC
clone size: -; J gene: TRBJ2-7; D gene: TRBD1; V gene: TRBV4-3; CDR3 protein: CASSQEIVGQGSYEQYF; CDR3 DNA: TGCGCCAGCAGCCAAGAAATTGTGGGACAGGGTTCCTACGAGCAGTACTTC
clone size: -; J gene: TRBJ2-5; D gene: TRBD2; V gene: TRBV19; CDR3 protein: CASSIDVPGLAGGQETQYF; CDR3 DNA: TGTGCCAGTAGTATAGACGTCCCGGGACTAGCGGGCGGCCAAGAGACCCAGTACTTC
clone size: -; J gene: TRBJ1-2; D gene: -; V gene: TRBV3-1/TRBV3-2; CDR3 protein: CASRDTGFVGYTF; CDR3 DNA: TGTGCCAGCAGGGATACAGGGTTCGTTGGCTACACCTTC
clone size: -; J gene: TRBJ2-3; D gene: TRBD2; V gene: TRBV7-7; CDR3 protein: CASSSELAGGTDTQYF; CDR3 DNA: TGTGCCAGCAGCTCGGAATTAGCGGGGGGCACAGATACGCAGTATTTT
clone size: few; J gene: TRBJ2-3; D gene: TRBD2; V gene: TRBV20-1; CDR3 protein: CSASVSGGADTQYF; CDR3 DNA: TGCAGTGCTAGTGTAAGCGGGGGGGCTGATACGCAGTATTTT
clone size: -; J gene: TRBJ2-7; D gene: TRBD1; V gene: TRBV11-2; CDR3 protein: CASSLWAGGTYEQYF; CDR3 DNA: TGTGCCAGCAGCTTATGGGCAGGGGGCACCTACGAGCAGTACTTC
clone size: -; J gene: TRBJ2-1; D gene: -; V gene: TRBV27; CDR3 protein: CASSSNRGLFGNEQFF; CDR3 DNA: TGTGCCAGCAGTTCCAACAGGGGACTCTTTGGGAATGAGCAGTTCTTC